The 27 T cell receptor beta chains below were found in one sample sequenced in a study of cytomegalovirus exposure and HLA in healthy donors. PCR employed 60 Vbeta and 13 Jbeta primers. Here immunoSEQ multiplex PCR was the method, and the copy in TCRdb shows in-frame clones only, minus some. Among approximately 170,000 clones, around 80% were seen once, and the ten largest hold roughly 0.75%. The specimen was PBMCs. These receptors were collected from a woman aged 18-29 years in good health and CMV-seronegative.

The CDR3 DNA sequence: TGTGCCAGCAGACTAACAATGAACACTGAAGCTTTCTTT. Protein product: CASRLTMNTEAFF. J is TRBJ1-1 and V is TRBV28; the D is unclear. Trimming left V 6 bases short and J 0 bases short, with 8 bases between. There are 13 residues in the CDR3. The V gene's germline CDR1 is MDHEN and CDR2 SYDVKM.

Turning to this clone: The germline gene is not matched at one end of the junction; a read error may be the cause. The chain couples TRBV7-9 to TRBJ1-1; the D gene is possibly TRBD1 (5 bases). CDR3 length equals 18 residues. Germline V CDR1 and CDR2: SEHNR, FQNEAQ (reference sequence). CDR3 in DNA: TGTGCCAGCAGCGTAGCCCGGGGCGGGGGGATAGGTACCACTGAAGCTTTCTTT. Encoded protein: CASSVARGGGIGTTEAFF.

The chain employs TRBV4-3 and TRBJ2-7; 12 bases are shared with TRBD2. The V segment lost 3 bases and the J segment 4 bases; nucleotides outside the gene matches: 7. This CDR3 contains 16 residues. CDR1 is LGHNA and CDR2 is YSLEER in the germline V gene. CDR3 sequence reads: CASSHRLAGGKYEQYF. CDR3 in DNA: TGCGCCAGCAGCCACCGCCTAGCGGGAGGGAAATACGAGCAGTACTTC.

CDR3 in DNA: TGTGCCAGCAGCTTGCTGCAGGGGGGCGAGCAGTACTTC. Protein: CASSLLQGGEQYF. V usage is TRBV5-5 and J usage is TRBJ2-7, with a tentative D call TRBD1 (7 bases). V lost 1 base and J lost 6, with 11 bases in between. Germline V gives CDR1 SGHKS, CDR2 YYEKEE (reference sequence). CDR3 size: 13 residues.

The chain uses TRBV5-6 and TRBJ2-3; TRBD1 is a possible D gene (7 bases). In germline, CDR1 is SGHDT, CDR2 YYEEEE. V shed 4 bases and J shed 2 bases, with 14 bases lying between them. This CDR3 comprises 15 residues. The CDR3 bases are TGTGCCAGCAGCCCGACAGGGCGGGACACAGATACGCAGTATTTT. Protein: CASSPTGRDTDTQYF.

The gene calls are TRBV25-1 and TRBJ1-4; the D is unclear. CDR1 is MGHDK, CDR2 SYGVNS, per germline. V was pared by 8 bases and J by 4 bases, with 20 bases between. The CDR3 contains 16 residues. The CDR3 sequence is CASPQGAWEFNEKLFF. The CDR3 bases are TGTGCCAGCCCACAAGGAGCCTGGGAGTTTAATGAAAAACTGTTTTTT.

This clone was found a few times. One junction end disagrees with the germline gene, perhaps due to a read error. The rearrangement uses TRBV7-9 and TRBJ1-2, with 9 bases lining up with TRBD1. The CDR3 sequence is 17 residues long. The germline gives CDR1 SEHNR, CDR2 FQNEAQ (reference sequence). This chain's CDR3 is CSSSLVEWDRVFYGYTF. CDR3 DNA sequence: TGTTCCAGCAGCTTAGTGGAGTGGGACAGGGTTTTCTATGGCTACACCTTC.

This rearrangement joins TRBV13 to TRBJ2-3; 7 nucleotides line up with TRBD1. The CDR3 extends over 17 amino acids. With V trimmed by 0 bases and J by 1 base, 7 bases remained unmatched. Germline CDR1 reads PRHDT; CDR2 reads FYEKMQ (reference sequence). The CDR3 DNA is TGTGCCAGCAGCTTAGGGACAGGGAACTCTGGCACAGATACGCAGTATTTT. It yields the protein CASSLGTGNSGTDTQYF.

The gene calls are TRBV5-1 and TRBJ2-2; maybe TRBD1 (8 bases). The CDR3 has 15 residues. Germline V gene sequence: CDR1 SGHRS, CDR2 YFSETQ. V dropped 3 bases and J dropped 3 bases, with 12 bases sitting between them. CDR3 sequence reads: CASSSTGGDTGELFF. CDR3 in DNA: TGCGCCAGCAGCTCTACAGGGGGGGACACCGGGGAGCTGTTTTTT.

The V and J genes are TRBV30 and TRBJ1-1; D unresolved. CDR1 and CDR2 (germline): GTSNPN, SVGIG (reference sequence). V was shortened by 4 bases and J by 1 base, with 13 bases between the two germline ends. This CDR3 is 14 amino acids long. For the CDR3, the DNA is TGTGCCTGGACCGCTCCGGGTTCGAACACTGAAGCTTTCTTT. Its protein is CAWTAPGSNTEAFF.

The chain employs TRBV13 and TRBJ2-5; 12 bases agree with TRBD2. The CDR3 sequence is 18 residues long. With V trimmed by 2 bases and J by 4 bases, 11 bases remained unmatched. In germline, CDR1 is PRHDT, CDR2 FYEKMQ (reference sequence). This CDR3 reads CASSLLLEGLAGLETQYF. The CDR3 DNA reads as TGTGCCAGCAGCTTATTATTGGAAGGACTAGCGGGATTAGAGACCCAGTACTTC.

The CDR3 DNA reads as TGTGCCAGCAGCCAAGCGCCGGCCGGGGGTAGTTCCTACGAGCAGTACTTC. Amino acid sequence: CASSQAPAGGSSYEQYF. The V and J genes are TRBV4-2 and TRBJ2-7; maybe TRBD2 (6 bases). The germline CDR1 and CDR2 sequences are LGHNA and YNFKEQ. V lost 1 base to trimming and J lost 1 base, with 17 bases between them. There are 17 residues in the CDR3.

The table lists this clone with a few counts. The CDR3 loop is CASSEFKRTLYNEQFF. The CDR3 DNA follows: TGTGCCAGCAGTGAATTTAAGCGGACGCTATACAATGAGCAGTTCTTC. The gene calls are TRBV25-1 and TRBJ2-1; perhaps TRBD2 as D (5 bases). Per germline, CDR1 MGHDK and CDR2 SYGVNS. The V end was cut by 1 base, the J end by 4 bases, with 14 bases between. The CDR3 extends over 16 amino acids.

The rearrangement joins TRBV2 to TRBJ1-3; D unresolved. V lost 7 bases and J lost 4, with 8 bases in between. The CDR3 runs 12 residues. The germline V gene encodes CDR1 SNHLY and CDR2 FYNNEI. CDR3 protein: CASNNRGNTIYF. CDR3 coding DNA: TGTGCCAGCAACAACAGAGGAAACACCATATATTTT.

V gene TRBV5-8 combines with J gene TRBJ2-5; the match to TRBD1 covers 7 bases. Germline V gene lookup returns CDR1 SGHTS and CDR2 YDEGEE. The junction had 18 bases not matched to a gene; V was cut back by 5 bases and J by 5 bases. The CDR3 length is 17 residues. This chain's CDR3 is CASRLMAGGDLVETQYF. The CDR3 region has the DNA TGTGCCAGCAGATTGATGGCAGGGGGTGACCTCGTGGAGACCCAGTACTTC.

The chain uses TRBV6-1 and TRBJ2-7, with D maybe TRBD2 (6 bases). Trimming took 4 bases from V and 2 from J, leaving 18 bases between them. This CDR3 is 16 amino acids long. Germline loops: CDR1 MNHNS, CDR2 SASEGT. This CDR3 is CASSGSERGEAYEQYF. In DNA form, the CDR3 reads TGTGCCAGCAGTGGGTCTGAGCGTGGGGAGGCCTACGAGCAGTACTTC.

V usage is TRBV5-4 and J usage is TRBJ2-1; 9 bases line up with TRBD1. Germline assignment: CDR1 SGHNT and CDR2 YYREEE (reference sequence). V trimming: 0 bases; J trimming: 10 bases; junction bases outside the gene matches: 14. This CDR3 is built from 17 residues. The chain's CDR3 is CASSLAPAGTGPREQFF. The CDR3 DNA is TGTGCCAGCAGCTTGGCCCCCGCCGGGACAGGGCCCAGAGAGCAGTTCTTC.

V gene TRBV28 combines with J gene TRBJ1-5; TRBD1 matches 10 bases. The CDR3 consists of 17 residues. With V trimmed by 2 bases and J by 4 bases, 8 bases remained unmatched. The germline V gene encodes CDR1 MDHEN and CDR2 SYDVKM. This chain's CDR3 is CASSLGDRGVKNQPQHF. The CDR3 DNA follows: TGTGCCAGCAGTTTAGGGGACAGGGGCGTCAAGAATCAGCCCCAGCATTTT.

The chain combines TRBV6-5 with TRBJ2-5, with 7 bases matching TRBD2. CDR3 length: 14 residues. Trimming removed 7 bases from V and 5 bases from J; junction bases left unmatched: 10. In germline, CDR1 is MNHEY, CDR2 SVGAGI. CDR3 sequence: CASTRPGGSETQYF. The CDR3 nucleotides read TGTGCCAGCACTAGACCGGGGGGTAGTGAGACCCAGTACTTC.

CDR3 bases: TGCGCCAGCAGTGAGACTAGCGGTTACAACACAGATACGCAGTATTTT. Residues: CASSETSGYNTDTQYF. The rearrangement uses TRBV10-2 and TRBJ2-3; 8 bases are shared with TRBD2. V shed 2 bases and J 2 bases; nucleotides not matched to a gene: 6. Germline-derived CDR1 and CDR2 are WSHSY and SAAADI. CDR3 length: 16 residues.

The chain is built from TRBV6-4 and TRBJ1-1; 7 nucleotides line up with TRBD1. V was clipped by 6 bases and J by 7 bases; unmatched bases: 11. The germline CDR1 and CDR2 sequences are MRHNA and SNTAGT. The CDR3 extends over 14 amino acids. CDR3 sequence reads: CASSRTGEEGEAFF. The CDR3 region has the DNA TGTGCCAGCAGCCGTACAGGGGAAGAAGGTGAAGCTTTCTTT.

This clone was detected only once. CDR3 in amino acids: CAWRTDGGGYTF. In DNA, the CDR3 is TGTGCCTGGAGGACGGACGGGGGAGGCTACACCTTC. This chain connects TRBV30 to TRBJ1-2; tentative D call: TRBD1 (5 bases). This CDR3 contains 12 residues. The V gene lost 3 bases and the J gene lost 8 bases, with 13 bases spanning the gap. Germline V gene lookup returns CDR1 GTSNPN and CDR2 SVGIG (reference sequence).

The rearrangement links TRBV14 to TRBJ2-7, with 10 nucleotides matching TRBD2. This CDR3 has 15 amino acids. Germline V lookup: CDR1 SGHDN, CDR2 FVKESK. With 0 bases clipped from V and 3 bases from J, the junction kept 2 bases outside the gene matches. The CDR3 region is CASSQEGLADYEQYF. The CDR3 nucleotides read TGTGCCAGCAGCCAAGAAGGACTAGCGGACTACGAGCAGTACTTC.

The table lists this clone with a count of one. The chain joins TRBV7-9 to TRBJ2-1; 12 nucleotides match TRBD2. J lost 10 bases, V lost 1 base, and 11 bases had no gene match. The CDR3 extends over 17 amino acids. Germline CDR1 reads SEHNR; CDR2 reads FQNEAQ (reference sequence). CDR3 protein: CASSLGGLAGGSGEQFF. The CDR3 DNA sequence: TGTGCCAGCAGCTTAGGGGGCCTAGCGGGAGGGAGTGGCGAGCAGTTCTTC.

The V and J genes are TRBV2 and TRBJ2-7; a weak D match, TRBD2 (6 bases). CDR3 size: 13 residues. Germline V lookup: CDR1 SNHLY, CDR2 FYNNEI. Trimming shortened V by 6 bases and J by 5 bases, and 14 bases separated the two germline ends. Written as DNA, the CDR3 is TGTGCCAGCAGGTATCGGGAGAATAACGAGCAGTACTTC. Its protein product is CASRYRENNEQYF.

This clone came up once. This sequence joins TRBV28 and TRBJ1-4, with 9 nucleotides matching TRBD1. The germline V gene has CDR1 MDHEN and CDR2 SYDVKM. The junction had 5 bases not matched to a gene; V was cut back by 4 bases and J by 5 bases. The CDR3 consists of 15 residues. The CDR3 is CASSSSGTGNEKLFF. DNA of the CDR3: TGTGCCAGCAGTTCCTCCGGGACAGGGAATGAAAAACTGTTTTTT.

The chain carries TRBV27 and TRBJ2-1; tentative D call: TRBD1 (5 bases). The CDR3 runs 14 residues. With 3 bases removed from V and 6 bases from J, the gap between germline ends came to 12 bases. CDR1 is MNHEY, CDR2 SMNVEV, per germline (reference sequence). The CDR3 spells CASSLMDTSNEQFF. In nucleotides, the CDR3 is TGTGCCAGCAGTTTGATGGACACCTCCAATGAGCAGTTCTTC.